The rows below give T cell receptor beta chains drawn from one sample of a study of cytomegalovirus exposure and HLA in healthy donors. Produced via immunoSEQ multiplex PCR; TCRdb's table is partial and in-frame only. There are 130,000 or so clones in the sample; roughly 80% occur only once, and 1.4% to 1.5% lies in the top ten. Sequencing input: PBMCs. The receptors were gathered from a female donor in good health and CMV-seronegative. Both conserved end residues are part of each CDR3. Each record gives: V gene, D gene, clone size, CDR3 length, J gene, CDR3 protein, CDR3 DNA. A D gene is named only where the DNA matches it firmly. For some rows the clone size is stated as once, few or many, or as a class when expanded; others skip it.

V: TRBV6-5; D: -; size: -; length: 15; J: TRBJ2-5; CDR3: CASSYSWSYQETQYF; DNA: TGTGCCAGCAGTTACTCGTGGAGTTACCAAGAGACCCAGTACTTC
V: TRBV4-3; D: -; size: -; length: 19; J: TRBJ1-4; CDR3: CASSQVIPSGGTGAGKLFF; DNA: TGCGCCAGCAGCCAAGTTATACCGTCTGGTGGGACGGGAGCGGGAAAACTGTTTTTT
V: TRBV14; D: -; size: -; length: 16; J: TRBJ2-1; CDR3: CASSQDRGRILDEQFF; DNA: TGTGCCAGCAGCCAAGACCGGGGGAGGATACTAGATGAGCAGTTCTTC
V: TRBV7-2; D: TRBD1; size: -; length: 17; J: TRBJ1-2; CDR3: CASSSRDRAIGSYGYTF; DNA: TGTGCCAGCAGCTCCCGGGACAGGGCGATAGGTAGCTATGGCTACACCTTC
V: TRBV18; D: TRBD1; size: -; length: 16; J: TRBJ1-5; CDR3: CASSPPGQGQRGPQHF; DNA: TGTGCCAGCTCCCCTCCGGGACAGGGCCAGAGGGGGCCCCAGCATTTT
V: TRBV9; D: TRBD1; size: few; length: 15; J: TRBJ1-2; CDR3: CASSVEGQGLYGYTF; DNA: TGTGCCAGCAGCGTAGAGGGACAGGGACTCTATGGCTACACCTTC
V: TRBV27; D: TRBD1; size: -; length: 17; J: TRBJ1-2; CDR3: CASSLSPRQGKYYGYTF; DNA: TGTGCCAGCAGTTTATCCCCACGACAGGGGAAGTACTATGGCTACACCTTC
V: TRBV28; D: -; size: -; length: 19; J: TRBJ1-2; CDR3: CASSPNWIGHTVNNYGYTF; DNA: TGTGCCAGCAGCCCCAATTGGATCGGACACACAGTCAATAACTATGGCTACACCTTC
V: TRBV29-1; D: TRBD2; size: -; length: 12; J: TRBJ2-1; CDR3: CSGSGVYNEQFF; DNA: TGCAGCGGAAGCGGGGTATACAATGAGCAGTTCTTC
V: TRBV2; D: TRBD1; size: -; length: 17; J: TRBJ1-5; CDR3: CASSRDRGWVSNQPQHF; DNA: TGTGCCAGCTCCCGGGACAGGGGATGGGTTAGCAATCAGCCCCAGCATTTT
V: TRBV27; D: -; size: -; length: 15; J: TRBJ2-7; CDR3: CASSLFLQGRNEQYF; DNA: TGTGCCAGCAGTTTATTCCTCCAGGGGCGAAACGAGCAGTACTTC
V: TRBV7-2; D: -; size: -; length: 15; J: TRBJ2-1; CDR3: CASSLVRGVYNEQFF; DNA: TGTGCCAGCAGCTTAGTCCGCGGGGTTTACAATGAGCAGTTCTTC
V: TRBV4-3; D: -; size: once; length: 15; J: TRBJ2-4; CDR3: CASSQDRRTKNIQYF; DNA: TGCGCCAGCAGCCAAGATAGGAGAACGAAAAACATTCAGTACTTC
V: TRBV2; D: -; size: -; length: 15; J: TRBJ2-2; CDR3: CASNRDLSNTGELFF; DNA: TGTGCCAGCAACCGGGACTTATCGAACACCGGGGAGCTGTTTTTT
V: TRBV6-4; D: -; size: -; length: 15; J: TRBJ1-3; CDR3: CARGRGSQSGNTIYF; DNA: TGTGCCAGAGGGAGGGGCTCTCAGTCTGGAAACACCATATATTTT
V: TRBV14; D: TRBD2; size: few; length: 14; J: TRBJ2-5; CDR3: CASSWTSGRETQYF; DNA: TGTGCCAGCAGCTGGACTAGCGGGAGAGAGACCCAGTACTTC
V: TRBV7-6; D: -; size: -; length: 15; J: TRBJ1-3; CDR3: CASSLEASSGNTIYF; DNA: TGTGCCAGCAGCTTGGAGGCGTCCTCTGGAAACACCATATATTTT
V: TRBV4-3; D: -; size: once; length: 16; J: TRBJ2-1; CDR3: CASSQGALDFYNEQFF; DNA: TGCGCCAGCAGCCAAGGGGCCCTGGATTTCTACAATGAGCAGTTCTTC
V: TRBV10-3; D: TRBD2; size: -; length: 17; J: TRBJ2-3; CDR3: CAISGRGLAGEADTQYF; DNA: TGTGCCATAAGTGGGAGGGGGCTAGCGGGAGAGGCAGATACGCAGTATTTT
V: TRBV28; D: -; size: -; length: 17; J: TRBJ2-7; CDR3: CASSSSGFYGVAYEQYF; DNA: TGTGCCAGCAGTTCCAGCGGGTTCTACGGGGTAGCCTACGAGCAGTACTTC
V: TRBV5-1; D: -; size: -; length: 13; J: TRBJ1-4; CDR3: CATSPGVGEKLFF; DNA: TGCGCCACCAGCCCGGGGGTTGGTGAAAAACTGTTTTTT
V: TRBV4-1; D: TRBD1; size: -; length: 16; J: TRBJ2-2; CDR3: CASSRPGTENTGELFF; DNA: TGCGCCAGCAGCCGCCCCGGGACAGAGAACACCGGGGAGCTGTTTTTT
V: TRBV19; D: TRBD2; size: -; length: 15; J: TRBJ2-7; CDR3: CASSIGGTSHYEQYF; DNA: TGTGCCAGTAGTATAGGTGGGACTAGTCACTACGAGCAGTACTTC
V: TRBV7-2; D: -; size: once; length: 14; J: TRBJ2-1; CDR3: CASSSRPSYNEQFF; DNA: TGTGCCAGCAGCTCGCGGCCCTCCTACAATGAGCAGTTCTTC
V: TRBV18; D: -; size: -; length: 16; J: TRBJ2-7; CDR3: CASSPPVLSGSYEQYF; DNA: TGTGCCAGCTCACCACCAGTTTTGTCAGGCTCCTACGAGCAGTACTTC
V: TRBV7-2; D: TRBD1; size: -; length: 14; J: TRBJ1-4; CDR3: CASSRDRHSEKLFF; DNA: TGTGCCAGCAGCCGGGACAGGCACAGTGAAAAACTGTTTTTT
V: TRBV27; D: TRBD1; size: -; length: 14; J: TRBJ1-1; CDR3: CASSSRGPSTEAFF; DNA: TGTGCCAGCAGTTCTAGGGGGCCGAGCACTGAAGCTTTCTTT
V: TRBV15; D: -; size: -; length: 16; J: TRBJ1-3; CDR3: CATSRDRAGNINTIYF; DNA: TGTGCCACCAGCAGAGATAGGGCAGGGAATATTAACACCATATATTTT
V: TRBV7-2; D: TRBD2; size: -; length: 18; J: TRBJ2-7; CDR3: CASSLALGSASGSNEQYF; DNA: TGTGCCAGCAGCTTAGCGCTAGGGTCGGCTAGCGGGAGTAACGAGCAGTACTTC
V: TRBV30; D: -; size: few; length: 12; J: TRBJ2-7; CDR3: CAWSTQGYEQYF; DNA: TGTGCCTGGAGTACACAGGGTTACGAGCAGTACTTC
V: TRBV6-1; D: -; size: -; length: 11; J: TRBJ2-5; CDR3: CASRQGTTQYF; DNA: TGTGCCAGCAGACAGGGGACTACCCAGTACTTC